A single T cell receptor beta chain is shown here with its context. This sample was taken from a study of radiotherapy plus CTLA-4 blockade in lung cancer. Those with chemo-refractory metastatic non-small-cell lung cancer were treated with focal radiation combined with CTLA-4 blockade using ipilimumab. Generated by immunoSEQ multiplex PCR, the TCRdb table keeps only in-frame clones and is missing some. The data hold some 67,000 clones, with 76% observed a single time. Trimming removed 0 bases from V and 3 bases from J, with 11 bases in between. Germline loops: CDR1 MNHEY, CDR2 SVGAGI. This CDR3 spans 15 amino acids.

The origin of this receptor is a human donor with non-small cell lung cancer whose response to radiotherapy plus ipilimumab could not be evaluated. Some clones in this sample may be carry-over from other donors' samples. The chain uses TRBV6-5 and TRBJ1-1; the D gene is possibly TRBD1 (5 bases). The specimen comprised peripheral blood, sampled from a patient treated with radiotherapy plus ipilimumab. Written as DNA, the CDR3 is TGTGCCAGCAGTTACTCGAACGGGGGGGACACTGAAGCTTTCTTT. Amino acids: CASSYSNGGDTEAFF.